This T cell receptor beta chain was observed in a study of cytomegalovirus exposure and HLA in healthy donors. The primer mix had 60 Vbeta and 13 Jbeta primers. In the original processing: Approximately 12 million of tens of millions of unique TCR beta chains were shared, per a later count. The table came from immunoSEQ multiplex PCR; TCRdb's copy has only in-frame clones and leaves some out. That table is the source of V, J and clone size, and D and trimming were worked out from the DNA. The sample includes some 89,000 clones, just over 70% seen only once; the top ten take about 8%. There are a few counts of this clone. Losses at the gene ends were 4 bases for V and 4 bases for J; bases not matched to a gene: 4. The germline gives CDR1 SNHLY, CDR2 FYNNEI. CDR3 size: 15 residues.

The rearrangement links TRBV2 to TRBJ2-1; 10 bases match TRBD2. The sequence derives from a man aged 60 to 69 in good health and CMV-seronegative. The sample comprised PBMCs. CDR3 nucleotides: TGTGCCAGCAGTGTGGCTAGCGGGGGTTACAATGAGCAGTTCTTC. Encoded protein: CASSVASGGYNEQFF.